This T cell receptor (beta chain) was captured by sequencing in a study of shared clonotypes between healthy human individuals. The naive CD8 population came from CD45RO-negative cells selected for CCR7, without terminally differentiated effector memory CD45RA+ cells. The repertoire was sequenced with immunoSEQ multiplex PCR; TCRdb's copy has only in-frame clones and lacks some. The table has hundreds of thousands of clones, about 91% seen once. The sequencing input was naive CD8+ T cells sorted from blood. The origin of this receptor is a man aged 30 to 39 in good health.

The CDR3 reads CASSYSRGTQYF. The CDR3 DNA sequence: TGTGCCAGCAGTTACTCGAGAGGCACGCAGTACTTC. J is TRBJ2-7 and V is TRBV6-5; no firm D call. V was clipped by 0 bases and J by 9 bases, with 9 bases between them. The CDR3 has 12 amino acids. Germline lookup yields CDR1 MNHEY and CDR2 SVGAGI.